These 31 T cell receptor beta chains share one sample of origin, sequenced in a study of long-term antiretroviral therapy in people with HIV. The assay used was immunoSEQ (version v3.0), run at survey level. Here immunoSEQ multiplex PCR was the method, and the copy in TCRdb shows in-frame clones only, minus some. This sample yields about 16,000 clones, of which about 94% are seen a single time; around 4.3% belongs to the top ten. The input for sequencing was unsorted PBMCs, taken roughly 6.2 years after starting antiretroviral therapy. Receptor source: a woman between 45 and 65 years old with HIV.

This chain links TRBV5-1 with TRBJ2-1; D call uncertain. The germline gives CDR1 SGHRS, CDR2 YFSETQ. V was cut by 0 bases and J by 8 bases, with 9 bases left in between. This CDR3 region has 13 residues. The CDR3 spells CASSLVSWDEQFF. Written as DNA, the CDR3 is TGCGCCAGCAGCTTGGTTTCCTGGGATGAGCAGTTCTTC.

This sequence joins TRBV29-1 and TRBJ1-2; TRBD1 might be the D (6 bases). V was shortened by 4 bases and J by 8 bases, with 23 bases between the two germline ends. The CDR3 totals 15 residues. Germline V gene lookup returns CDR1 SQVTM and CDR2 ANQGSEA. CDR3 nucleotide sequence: TGCAGCGTTGTCCCCCTCCGCGGGACAAAAGGGGGCTACACCTTC. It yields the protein CSVVPLRGTKGGYTF.

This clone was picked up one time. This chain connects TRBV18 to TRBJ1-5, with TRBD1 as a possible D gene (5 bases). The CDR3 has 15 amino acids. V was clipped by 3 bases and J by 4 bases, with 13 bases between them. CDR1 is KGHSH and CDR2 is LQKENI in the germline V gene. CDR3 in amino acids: CASSPRDGANQPQHF. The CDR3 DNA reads TGTGCCAGCTCACCGAGGGACGGTGCGAATCAGCCCCAGCATTTT.

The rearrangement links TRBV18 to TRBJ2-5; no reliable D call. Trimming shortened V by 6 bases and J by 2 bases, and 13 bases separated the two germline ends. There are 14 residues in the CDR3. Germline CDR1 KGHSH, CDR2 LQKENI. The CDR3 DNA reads TGTGCCAGCTCCCACCCACTTGGTCAAGAGACCCAGTACTTC. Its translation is CASSHPLGQETQYF.

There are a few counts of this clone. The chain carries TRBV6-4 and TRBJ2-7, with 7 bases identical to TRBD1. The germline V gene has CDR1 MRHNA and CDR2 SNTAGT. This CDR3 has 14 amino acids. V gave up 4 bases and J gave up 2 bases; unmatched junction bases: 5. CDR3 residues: CASSATGTAYEQYF. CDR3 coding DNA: TGTGCCAGCAGTGCCACCGGGACAGCCTACGAGCAGTACTTC.

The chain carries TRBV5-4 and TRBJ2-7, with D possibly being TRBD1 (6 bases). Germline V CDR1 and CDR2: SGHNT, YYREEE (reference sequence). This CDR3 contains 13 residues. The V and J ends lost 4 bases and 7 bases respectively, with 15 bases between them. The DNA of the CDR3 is TGTGCCAGCAGCGGGGACAACCTACAAGAGCAGTACTTC. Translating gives CASSGDNLQEQYF.

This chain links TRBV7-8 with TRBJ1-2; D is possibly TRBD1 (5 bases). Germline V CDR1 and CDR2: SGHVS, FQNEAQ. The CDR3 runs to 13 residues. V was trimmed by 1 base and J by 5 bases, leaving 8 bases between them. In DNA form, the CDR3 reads TGTGCCAGCAGCTTAGAAGGGGTTTATGGCTACACCTTC. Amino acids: CASSLEGVYGYTF.

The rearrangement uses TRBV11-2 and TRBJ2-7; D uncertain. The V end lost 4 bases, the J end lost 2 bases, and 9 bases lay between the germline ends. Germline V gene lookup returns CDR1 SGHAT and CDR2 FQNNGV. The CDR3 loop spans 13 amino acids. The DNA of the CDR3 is TGTGCCAGCAGCTATTCTAACGCCTACGAGCAGTACTTC. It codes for CASSYSNAYEQYF.

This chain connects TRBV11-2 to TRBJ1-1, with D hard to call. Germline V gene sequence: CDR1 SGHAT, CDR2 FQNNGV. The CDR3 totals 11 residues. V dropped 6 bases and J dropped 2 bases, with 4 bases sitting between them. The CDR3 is CASSHNTEAFF. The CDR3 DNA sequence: TGTGCCAGCAGTCACAACACTGAAGCTTTCTTT.

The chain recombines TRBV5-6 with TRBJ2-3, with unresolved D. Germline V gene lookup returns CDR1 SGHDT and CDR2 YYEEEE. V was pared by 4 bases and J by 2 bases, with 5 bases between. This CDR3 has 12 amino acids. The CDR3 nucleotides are TGTGCCAGCAGCGCAAACACAGATACGCAGTATTTT. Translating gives CASSANTDTQYF.

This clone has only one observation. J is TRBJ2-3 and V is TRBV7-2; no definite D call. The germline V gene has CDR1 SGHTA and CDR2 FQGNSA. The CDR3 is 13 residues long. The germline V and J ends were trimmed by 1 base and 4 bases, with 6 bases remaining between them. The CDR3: CASSLDRSDTQYF. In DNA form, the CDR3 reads TGTGCCAGCAGCTTAGATCGATCAGATACGCAGTATTTT.

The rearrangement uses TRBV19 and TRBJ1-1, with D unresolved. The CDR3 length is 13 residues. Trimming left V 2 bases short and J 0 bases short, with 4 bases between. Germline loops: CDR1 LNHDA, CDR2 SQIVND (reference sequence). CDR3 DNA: TGTGCCAGTAGTATAAGCTTGAACACTGAAGCTTTCTTT. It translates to CASSISLNTEAFF.

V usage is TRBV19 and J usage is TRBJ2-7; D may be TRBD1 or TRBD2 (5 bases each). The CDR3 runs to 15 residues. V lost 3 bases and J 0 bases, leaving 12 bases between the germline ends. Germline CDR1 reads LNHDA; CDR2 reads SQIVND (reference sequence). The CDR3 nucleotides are TGTGCCAGTAGTATGACGGGGACCAACTCCTACGAGCAGTACTTC. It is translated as CASSMTGTNSYEQYF.

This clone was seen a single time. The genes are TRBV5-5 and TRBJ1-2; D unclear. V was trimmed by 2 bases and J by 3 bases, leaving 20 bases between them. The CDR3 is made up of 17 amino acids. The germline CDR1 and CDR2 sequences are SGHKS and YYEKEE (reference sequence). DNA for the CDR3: TGTGCCAGCAGCTTTGAATCAAGTTCTATGGTGGACTATGGCTACACCTTC. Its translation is CASSFESSSMVDYGYTF.

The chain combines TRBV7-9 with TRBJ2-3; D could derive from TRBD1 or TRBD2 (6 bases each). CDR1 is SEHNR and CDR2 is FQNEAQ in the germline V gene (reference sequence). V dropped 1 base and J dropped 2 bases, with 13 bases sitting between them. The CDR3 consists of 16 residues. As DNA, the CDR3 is TGTGCCAGCAGCTTAGAGGGGGACTCCCCCACAGATACGCAGTATTTT. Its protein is CASSLEGDSPTDTQYF.

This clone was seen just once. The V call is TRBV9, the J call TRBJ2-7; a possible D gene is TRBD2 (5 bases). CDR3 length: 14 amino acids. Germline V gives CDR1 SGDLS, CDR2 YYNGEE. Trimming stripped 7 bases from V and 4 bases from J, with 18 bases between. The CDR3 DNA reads TGTGCCAGCGGGGTGGACTTTCCGAGTTACGAGCAGTACTTC. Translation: CASGVDFPSYEQYF.

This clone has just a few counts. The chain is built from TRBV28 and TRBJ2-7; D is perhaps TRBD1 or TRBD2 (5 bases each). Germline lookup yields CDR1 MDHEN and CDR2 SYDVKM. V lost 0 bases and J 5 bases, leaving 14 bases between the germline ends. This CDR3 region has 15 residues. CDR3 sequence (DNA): TGTGCCAGCAGTTTATGGCAAGGGACCGGTGACGAGCAGTACTTC. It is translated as CASSLWQGTGDEQYF.

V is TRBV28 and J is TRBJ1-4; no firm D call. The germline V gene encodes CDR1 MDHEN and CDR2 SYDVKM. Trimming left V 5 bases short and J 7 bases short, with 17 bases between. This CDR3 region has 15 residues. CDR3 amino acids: CASSTPGVTFEKLFF. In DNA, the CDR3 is TGTGCCAGCAGTACCCCGGGAGTAACCTTTGAAAAACTGTTTTTT.

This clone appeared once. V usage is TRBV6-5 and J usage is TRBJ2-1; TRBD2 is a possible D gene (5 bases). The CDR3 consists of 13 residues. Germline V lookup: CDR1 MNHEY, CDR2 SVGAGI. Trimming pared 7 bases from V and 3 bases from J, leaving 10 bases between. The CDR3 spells CASTLAGYNEQFF. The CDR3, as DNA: TGTGCCAGCACTCTAGCAGGCTACAATGAGCAGTTCTTC.

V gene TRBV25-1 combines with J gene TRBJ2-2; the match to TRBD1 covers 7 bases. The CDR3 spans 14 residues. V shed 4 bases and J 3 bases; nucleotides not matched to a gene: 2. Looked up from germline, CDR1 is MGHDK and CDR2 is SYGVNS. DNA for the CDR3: TGTGCCAGCAGTGGACAGGGTTACACCGGGGAGCTGTTTTTT. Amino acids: CASSGQGYTGELFF.

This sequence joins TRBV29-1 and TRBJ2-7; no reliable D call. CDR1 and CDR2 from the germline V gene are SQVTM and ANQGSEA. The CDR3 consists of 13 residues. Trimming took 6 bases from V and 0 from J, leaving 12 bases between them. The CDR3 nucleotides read TGCAGCGTAGGAACAAAGAGCTCCTACGAGCAGTACTTC. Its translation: CSVGTKSSYEQYF.

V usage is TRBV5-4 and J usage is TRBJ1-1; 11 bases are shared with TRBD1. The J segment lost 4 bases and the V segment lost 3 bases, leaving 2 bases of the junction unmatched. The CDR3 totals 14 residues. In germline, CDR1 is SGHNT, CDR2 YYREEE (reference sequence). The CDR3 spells CASSWDRGATEAFF. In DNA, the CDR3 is TGTGCCAGCAGCTGGGACAGGGGGGCCACTGAAGCTTTCTTT.

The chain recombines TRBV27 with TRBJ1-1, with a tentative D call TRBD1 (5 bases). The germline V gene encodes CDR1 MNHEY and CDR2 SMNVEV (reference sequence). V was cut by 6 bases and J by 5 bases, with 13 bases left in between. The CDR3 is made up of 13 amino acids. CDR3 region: CASSYGGLTEAFF. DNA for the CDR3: TGTGCCAGCAGCTACGGGGGTTTAACTGAAGCTTTCTTT.

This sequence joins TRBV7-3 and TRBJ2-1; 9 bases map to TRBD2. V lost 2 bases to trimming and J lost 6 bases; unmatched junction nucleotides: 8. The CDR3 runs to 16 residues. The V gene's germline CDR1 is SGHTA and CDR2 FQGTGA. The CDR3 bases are TGTGCCAGCAGCTTACCCCGCTCAGCGGGAGGCAATGAGCAGTTCTTC. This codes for CASSLPRSAGGNEQFF.

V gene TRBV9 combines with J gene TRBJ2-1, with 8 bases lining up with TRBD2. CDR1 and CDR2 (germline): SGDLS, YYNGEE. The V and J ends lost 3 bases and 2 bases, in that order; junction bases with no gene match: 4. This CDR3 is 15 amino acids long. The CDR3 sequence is CASSASGSPYNEQFF. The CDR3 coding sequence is TGTGCCAGCAGCGCCAGCGGGAGCCCCTACAATGAGCAGTTCTTC.

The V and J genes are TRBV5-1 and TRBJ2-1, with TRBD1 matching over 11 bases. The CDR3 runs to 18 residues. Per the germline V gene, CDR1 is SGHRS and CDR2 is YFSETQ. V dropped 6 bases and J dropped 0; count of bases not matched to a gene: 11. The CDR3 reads CASKFGTGGSSSYNEQFF. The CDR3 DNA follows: TGCGCCAGCAAGTTTGGGACAGGGGGTTCGAGCTCCTACAATGAGCAGTTCTTC.

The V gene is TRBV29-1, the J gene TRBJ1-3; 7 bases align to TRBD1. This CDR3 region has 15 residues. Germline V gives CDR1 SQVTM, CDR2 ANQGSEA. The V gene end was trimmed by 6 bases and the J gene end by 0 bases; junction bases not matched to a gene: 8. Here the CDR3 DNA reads TGCAGCGTACAGGGGTCCCTGAACTCTGGAAACACCATATATTTT. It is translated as CSVQGSLNSGNTIYF.

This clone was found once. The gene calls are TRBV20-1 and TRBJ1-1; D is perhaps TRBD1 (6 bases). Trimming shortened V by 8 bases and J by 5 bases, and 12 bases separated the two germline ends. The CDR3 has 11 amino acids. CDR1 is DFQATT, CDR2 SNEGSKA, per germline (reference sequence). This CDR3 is CSKGGQTEAFF. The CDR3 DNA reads TGCAGTAAGGGGGGCCAGACTGAAGCTTTCTTT.

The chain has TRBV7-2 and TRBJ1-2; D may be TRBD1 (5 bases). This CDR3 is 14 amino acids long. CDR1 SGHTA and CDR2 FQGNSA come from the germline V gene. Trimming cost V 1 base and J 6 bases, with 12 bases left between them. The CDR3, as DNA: TGTGCCAGCAGCTTAGGGCAGGGACTGGATGGCTACACCTTC. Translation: CASSLGQGLDGYTF.

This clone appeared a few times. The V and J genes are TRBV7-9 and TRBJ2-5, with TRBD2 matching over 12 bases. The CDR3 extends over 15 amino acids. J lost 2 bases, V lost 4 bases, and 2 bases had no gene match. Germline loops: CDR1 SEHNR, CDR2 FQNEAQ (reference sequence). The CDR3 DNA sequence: TGTGCCAGCAGCTACGGACTAGCGGGACAAGAGACCCAGTACTTC. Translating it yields CASSYGLAGQETQYF.

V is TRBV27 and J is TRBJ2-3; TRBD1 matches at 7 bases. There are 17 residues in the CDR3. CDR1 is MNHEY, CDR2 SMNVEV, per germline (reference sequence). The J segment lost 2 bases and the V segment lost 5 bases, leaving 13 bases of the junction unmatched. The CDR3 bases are TGTGCCAGCAGTCCCACCCCGACAGGGTTTTACACAGATACGCAGTATTTT. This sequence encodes CASSPTPTGFYTDTQYF.